These T cell receptor beta chains were read from a single sample in a study of control samples from healthy donors and cancer patients. Clones were read by immunoSEQ multiplex PCR, and TCRdb kept only the in-frame ones, dropping some. The sample includes about 160,000 clones, approximately 93% of them seen just once. The material sequenced was blood. The receptors were sampled from a woman aged 40-49 years in good health. Both conserved end residues are trimmed from each CDR3.

TRBV7-2	TRBJ1-2	ASSPDRNYGYT
TRBV29-1	TRBJ1-5	SVGAVNQPQH
TRBV12-3/TRBV12-4	TRBJ1-2	ASSKDRVGYT
TRBV9	TRBJ2-3	ASSVGQGATDTQY
TRBV6-2/TRBV6-3	TRBJ2-4	ASSYSMTAGLNIQY
TRBV5-4	TRBJ2-5	ASSLPGTSGTETQY
TRBV20-1	TRBJ2-6	SASRVRGQPGANVLT
TRBV19	TRBJ2-7	ASSMRGQRSSYEQY
TRBV7-2	TRBJ1-5	ASSLSARSQPQH
TRBV6-5	TRBJ2-5	ASRGQGRETQY
TRBV19	TRBJ1-6	ASSASPQGGNSPLH
TRBV12-3/TRBV12-4	TRBJ2-5	ASADDEETQY
TRBV6-4	TRBJ2-1	ASSSLGGGSYNEQF
TRBV27	TRBJ1-4	ASGRDRSEKLF
TRBV3-1/TRBV3-2	TRBJ1-5	ASSQDAGGNQPQH
TRBV5-6	TRBJ1-1	ASSFRFGVRVIGTEAF
TRBV2	TRBJ2-3	ASSGAPLSTDTQY
TRBV13	TRBJ1-5	ASSLGTGSNQPQH
TRBV6-5	TRBJ1-2	ASSYSWQASFNGYT
TRBV10-3	TRBJ1-1	AISEYQSNTEAF
TRBV7-8	TRBJ1-1	ASSLESGRAEAF
TRBV4-3	TRBJ1-1	ASSQLDRGRGAF
TRBV20-1	TRBJ2-3	SASDVLGPTQY
TRBV5-1	TRBJ2-2	ASSPLLAGDTGELF
TRBV10-3	TRBJ2-5	AIGGTGILKTQY
TRBV4-3	TRBJ2-5	ASSQLAGGGQETQY
TRBV10-3	TRBJ1-5	AISRTGEDNQPQH
TRBV4-3	TRBJ1-2	ASSQGSGTAYGYT
TRBV6-5	TRBJ1-2	ASRGRNYGYT
TRBV7-6	TRBJ2-2	ASSLKTGDSGTGELF
TRBV5-1	TRBJ2-1	ASSHRQGQDEQF
TRBV6-2/TRBV6-3	TRBJ2-6	ASSLGQGISGANVLT
TRBV7-2	TRBJ2-1	ASSSRGTSGTYNEQF
TRBV6-5	TRBJ1-5	ASSQRRGLDQPQH
TRBV5-4	TRBJ1-1	ASSPWTGNTEAF
TRBV9	TRBJ1-1	ASSPDGPGAEAF
TRBV6-6	TRBJ2-5	ASRRSAGLGKETQY
TRBV7-9	TRBJ1-6	ASSLDGTANSPLH
TRBV11-2	TRBJ1-4	ASSSWTGGEREKLF
TRBV9	TRBJ1-1	ASSVGAGDRTEAF
TRBV4-1	TRBJ1-2	ASSQDPGPHGYT
TRBV7-6	TRBJ1-1	ASSSDRGTNTEAF
TRBV3-1/TRBV3-2	TRBJ1-3	ASSQDPGISGNTIY
TRBV6-6	TRBJ1-5	ASSGGPGQPQH
TRBV28	TRBJ1-2	ASTSPVGTNYGYT
TRBV5-8	TRBJ1-2	ASSLVTGGGGYT
TRBV5-8	TRBJ2-6	ASSLWSGANVLT
TRBV5-1	TRBJ1-1	ASSSIGAVNTEAF
TRBV2	TRBJ2-3	ASTVQRYPTDTQY
TRBV19	TRBJ2-2	ASSSLAGESGKLF
TRBV7-2	TRBJ1-2	ASSPDFSYGYT
TRBV5-1	TRBJ1-1	ASSLYNTMNTEAF
TRBV6-2/TRBV6-3	TRBJ2-1	ASSPAGVAFNEQF
TRBV9	TRBJ2-7	ASSVDGTATYEQY